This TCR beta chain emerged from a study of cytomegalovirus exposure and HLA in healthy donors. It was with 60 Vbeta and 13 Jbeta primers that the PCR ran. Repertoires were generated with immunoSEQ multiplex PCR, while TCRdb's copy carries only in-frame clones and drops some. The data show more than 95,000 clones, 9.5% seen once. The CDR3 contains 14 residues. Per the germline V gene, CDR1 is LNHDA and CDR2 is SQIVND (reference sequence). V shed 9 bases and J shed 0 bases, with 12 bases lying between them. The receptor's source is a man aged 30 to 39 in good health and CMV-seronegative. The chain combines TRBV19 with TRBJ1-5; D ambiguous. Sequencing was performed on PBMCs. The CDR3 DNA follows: TGTGCCAGCCGCCAGGCGTCTAGCAATCAGCCCCAGCATTTT. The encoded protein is CASRQASSNQPQHF.